This is a list of T cell receptor beta chains from one sample in a study of tumor-infiltrating lymphocytes in localized non-small cell lung cancer. Clones were sequenced by immunoSEQ multiplex PCR, and TCRdb holds only the in-frame ones, with some missing. In the table there are some 21,000 clones, nearly 80% of which are singletons. The sequencing sample was made of lung tumor tissue. The source of these receptors is a human donor with non-small cell lung cancer. The CDR3 runs from the conserved cysteine through the conserved F or W. Fields, in order: J gene, CDR3 length, V gene, clone size, CDR3 protein. Expanded clones get a size class; other rows say once, few or many, or leave the size out.

J gene: TRBJ2-1; CDR3 length: 16; V gene: TRBV11-3; clone size: .; CDR3 protein: CASSLGGPVGSGEQFF
J gene: TRBJ1-2; CDR3 length: 13; V gene: TRBV27; clone size: .; CDR3 protein: CASTPHPGNGYTF
J gene: TRBJ2-1; CDR3 length: 15; V gene: TRBV5-1; clone size: .; CDR3 protein: CASSLGLGVGNEQFF
J gene: TRBJ2-1; CDR3 length: 14; V gene: TRBV2; clone size: .; CDR3 protein: CASSGVSGIDEQFF
J gene: TRBJ2-5; CDR3 length: 16; V gene: TRBV11-2; clone size: once; CDR3 protein: CASSSGTSGRRETQYF
J gene: TRBJ2-1; CDR3 length: 17; V gene: TRBV5-6; clone size: .; CDR3 protein: CASSPFPAAGSYNEQFF
J gene: TRBJ2-1; CDR3 length: 12; V gene: TRBV5-5; clone size: .; CDR3 protein: CASSPTGTEQFF
J gene: TRBJ1-1; CDR3 length: 12; V gene: TRBV5-4; clone size: .; CDR3 protein: CASSPGRREAFF
J gene: TRBJ1-2; CDR3 length: 14; V gene: TRBV5-6; clone size: .; CDR3 protein: CASSFSGISYGYTF
J gene: TRBJ2-2; CDR3 length: 14; V gene: TRBV27; clone size: .; CDR3 protein: CASSPRPNTGELFF
J gene: TRBJ1-4; CDR3 length: 14; V gene: TRBV7-6; clone size: .; CDR3 protein: CASSLTGTREKLFF
J gene: TRBJ2-2; CDR3 length: 15; V gene: TRBV5-1; clone size: .; CDR3 protein: CASRALAGEAGELFF
J gene: TRBJ2-2; CDR3 length: 13; V gene: TRBV18; clone size: .; CDR3 protein: CASSPRGVGELFF
J gene: TRBJ2-3; CDR3 length: 14; V gene: TRBV6-5; clone size: .; CDR3 protein: CASSPGTSRDTQYF
J gene: TRBJ2-5; CDR3 length: 14; V gene: TRBV30; clone size: .; CDR3 protein: CAWRNRGGVETQYF
J gene: TRBJ2-7; CDR3 length: 14; V gene: TRBV18; clone size: .; CDR3 protein: CASSPTGISYEQYF
J gene: TRBJ1-5; CDR3 length: 15; V gene: TRBV30; clone size: .; CDR3 protein: CAWSGDRQGDQPQHF
J gene: TRBJ1-1; CDR3 length: 15; V gene: TRBV28; clone size: .; CDR3 protein: CASSLSGGTVREAFF
J gene: TRBJ2-7; CDR3 length: 15; V gene: TRBV11-2; clone size: .; CDR3 protein: CASSPSGRSSYEQYF
J gene: TRBJ1-2; CDR3 length: 14; V gene: TRBV7-3; clone size: .; CDR3 protein: CASSLGGQSYGYTF
J gene: TRBJ2-5; CDR3 length: 13; V gene: TRBV29-1; clone size: .; CDR3 protein: CSAHRSPQETQYF
J gene: TRBJ2-1; CDR3 length: 13; V gene: TRBV7-2; clone size: .; CDR3 protein: CASSPPSYNEQFF
J gene: TRBJ2-3; CDR3 length: 16; V gene: TRBV7-2; clone size: few; CDR3 protein: CASRDGTSISTDTQYF
J gene: TRBJ1-4; CDR3 length: 16; V gene: TRBV27; clone size: medium-sized; CDR3 protein: CASRRYWTGDNEKLFF
J gene: TRBJ2-1; CDR3 length: 16; V gene: TRBV10-3; clone size: .; CDR3 protein: CAISESHPGGFNEQFF
J gene: TRBJ2-5; CDR3 length: 16; V gene: TRBV7-2; clone size: .; CDR3 protein: CASSSLAGGRQETQYF